This is a list of T cell receptor beta chains from one sample in a study of neurological immune-mediated disorders. MiXCR, run by TCRdb on the 5' RACE reads, gives a single entry per CDR3 protein. The table includes tens of thousands of distinct CDR3 sequences, 10% detected once. The sequencing sample was made of PBMCs. These receptors were collected from a woman in her thirties or forties with HTLV-1-associated myelopathy (HAM/TSP). The CDR3 runs from the conserved cysteine through the conserved F or W. The D gene is left open where the match is weak. Some rows have no size entry. The others give once, few or many, or a class for an expanded clone.

j_call v_call d_call clone_size cdr3_nt cdr3_aa
TRBJ2-2 TRBV12-3/TRBV12-4 TRBD1 many TGTGCCAGCAGTTTATGGGGACAGGGGGCCGAACCGTTACACACCGGGGAGCTGTTTTTT CASSLWGQGAEPLHTGELFF
TRBJ1-2 TRBV5-1 - many TGCGCCAGCAGCTTTAAAGACTCGTGGATTACTAGGGGCTATGGCTACACCTTC CASSFKDSWITRGYGYTF
TRBJ2-1 TRBV30 TRBD1 - TGTGCCTGGAGTCGCGACAGGGCCCCCTACAATGAGCAGTTCTTC CAWSRDRAPYNEQFF
TRBJ2-3 TRBV4-3 - many TGCGCCAGCAGCCAAGATCTGGACGGCACAGATACGCAGTATTTT CASSQDLDGTDTQYF
TRBJ2-3 TRBV10-3 TRBD2 many TGTGCCATCAGTGAAAGTCCTAGCGGGGAAGGGGGTACGCAGTATTTT CAISESPSGEGGTQYF
TRBJ2-7 TRBV29-1 - many TGCAGCGTTGTAATACACGATGGTCGCCGCGGGGACAGTCTATCCAACGAGCAGTACTTC CSVVIHDGRRGDSLSNEQYF
TRBJ1-1 TRBV20-1 - - TGCAGTGCTAGAGGGACAGACAGGTTAACTGAAGCTTTCTTT CSARGTDRLTEAFF
TRBJ2-3 TRBV12-3/TRBV12-4 - many TGTGCCAGCGCAGATCCAGATACGCAGTATTTT CASADPDTQYF
TRBJ1-1 TRBV28 TRBD1 medium-sized TGTGCCAGCAACCAACCACAGGGGGGGAAGGACACTGAAGCTTTCTTT CASNQPQGGKDTEAFF
TRBJ2-1 TRBV7-2 - many TGTGCCACCTCCCGAGGGGACGGCTCCTACAATGAGCAGTTCTTC CATSRGDGSYNEQFF
TRBJ2-5 TRBV29-1 - many TGCAGCGTGAAGGCTCAGAGATGGGGGGAGACCCAGTACTTC CSVKAQRWGETQYF
TRBJ2-1 TRBV20-1 TRBD2 many TGCAGTGCTAGAAGGTCTAGCGGGGGTCTAGCTCTAGGAGAGCAGTTCTTC CSARRSSGGLALGEQFF
TRBJ1-5 TRBV15 - many TGTGCCACCAGCAGATCCAGGGGACAGCCCCAGCATTTT CATSRSRGQPQHF
TRBJ2-3 TRBV19 TRBD2 many TGTGCCAGTAGTATAGGCACTAGCGGATGGGATACGCAGTATTTT CASSIGTSGWDTQYF
TRBJ2-3 TRBV30 - - TGTGCCTGGAGTGAGATCACAGATACGCAGTATTTT CAWSEITDTQYF
TRBJ1-2 TRBV4-3 TRBD1 many TGCGCCAGCAGCCAAGAGACGGGACAGGGAAAGGTTGGCTACACCTTC CASSQETGQGKVGYTF
TRBJ2-3 TRBV3-1 TRBD1 many TGTGCCAGCAGCCCCGGGACAGGGTACACAGATACGCAGTATTTT CASSPGTGYTDTQYF
TRBJ2-5 TRBV24-1 - many TGTGCCACCAGTGACACAGGGACGGGAGAGACCCAGTACTTC CATSDTGTGETQYF
TRBJ2-5 TRBV13 - many TGTGCCAGCAGCTTAGGACAGAGATACTCACAAGAGACCCAGTACTTC CASSLGQRYSQETQYF
TRBJ2-7 TRBV7-3 TRBD2 many TGTGCCAGCAGCCCCAGCGGGGGGCCCTACGAGCAGTACTTC CASSPSGGPYEQYF
TRBJ2-3 TRBV4-3 TRBD2 many TGCGCCAGCAGCCAAGACATGCTAGCGGGGGGTTACACAGATACGCAGTATTTT CASSQDMLAGGYTDTQYF
TRBJ2-3 TRBV7-2 - many TGTGCCAGCAGCTCAGCCTCAGGGGGGATCACAGATACGCAGTATTTT CASSSASGGITDTQYF
TRBJ1-1 TRBV6-2/TRBV6-3 - few TGTGCCAGCGAGAGGGCGGCAGACACTGAAGCTTTCTTT CASERAADTEAFF
TRBJ2-7 TRBV7-2 TRBD1 - TGTGCCAGCAGAAATCGGGACAGGGGGATCTACGAGCAGTACTTC CASRNRDRGIYEQYF
TRBJ2-1 TRBV9 TRBD2 many TGTGCCAGCAGCGTCGTAGGTGGGACTAGCGGGGGGAGTTCCTACAATGAGCAGTTCTTC CASSVVGGTSGGSSYNEQFF
TRBJ1-5 TRBV18 - many TGTGCCAGCTCGCCCAATAGCAATCAGCCCCAGCATTTT CASSPNSNQPQHF
TRBJ2-2 TRBV7-9 - - TGTGCCAGCAGCTTAGGACATGGCACCGGGGAGCTGTTTTTT CASSLGHGTGELFF
TRBJ2-7 TRBV5-1 TRBD1 few TGCGCCAGCAGCTCTGGTATCGATCCCCCGGGACAGGGCCATTACGAGCAGTACTTC CASSSGIDPPGQGHYEQYF
TRBJ1-2 TRBV6-6 TRBD1 once TGTGCCAGCAGTCAGGGGGAATTTTATGGCTACACCTTC CASSQGEFYGYTF
TRBJ2-2 TRBV3-1 - many TGTGCCAGCAGCCCCGGGACGAGGTGGGCCGGGGAGCTGTTTTTT CASSPGTRWAGELFF
TRBJ2-5 TRBV12-3/TRBV12-4 - many TGTGCCAGCAGTTTGACCCGCACGGAGACCCAGTACTTC CASSLTRTETQYF
TRBJ1-6 TRBV5-1 - many TGCGCCAGCAGCTCCGGGACAACACACTTTGCTGATAATTCACCCCTCCACTTT CASSSGTTHFADNSPLHF
TRBJ1-2 TRBV5-1 - many TGCGCCAGCAGCTTGGAGGGTGGCGGCTACACCTTC CASSLEGGGYTF
TRBJ1-2 TRBV29-1 TRBD1 many TGCAGCGTTCAGACAGGGAGGGGCTATGGCTACACCTTC CSVQTGRGYGYTF
TRBJ1-5 TRBV5-6 TRBD1 many TGTGCCAGCAGCTGGGGACAGGGACATAGCAATCAGCCCCAGCATTTT CASSWGQGHSNQPQHF
TRBJ2-5 TRBV3-1 TRBD1 many TGTGCCAGCAGCCAAGGCCCAGGTCAGGGGGAGGAGACCCAGTACTTC CASSQGPGQGEETQYF
TRBJ1-2 TRBV4-1 TRBD1 many TGCGCCAGCAGCCAGAATACAGGGGCTCCTAACTATGGCTACACCTTC CASSQNTGAPNYGYTF
TRBJ2-4 TRBV19 TRBD1 many TGTGCCAGTAGACCGGGACAGGTTAAAAACATTCAGTACTTC CASRPGQVKNIQYF
TRBJ2-3 TRBV4-3 TRBD1 many TGCGCCAGCAGCCAAGATCTACAGGGGATGGTTTACACAGATACGCAGTATTTT CASSQDLQGMVYTDTQYF
TRBJ2-2 TRBV12-3/TRBV12-4 TRBD2 many TGTGCCAGCAGTCTCCGGGACTACCCCGGGGAGCTGTTTTTT CASSLRDYPGELFF
TRBJ2-3 TRBV20-1 - many TGCAGTGCTGAGAGAGGCTTGGACTCATCGGCGGATACGCAGTATTTT CSAERGLDSSADTQYF
TRBJ1-2 TRBV12-3/TRBV12-4 - many TGTGCCAGCAGTTCCGACGGCTATGGCTACACCTTC CASSSDGYGYTF
TRBJ2-3 TRBV7-3 TRBD1 many TGTGCCAGCAGCTCTTCCGGGACAGGGAGGACAGATACGCAGTATTTT CASSSSGTGRTDTQYF
TRBJ1-5 TRBV2 - many TGTGCCAGCAGTGAAAATCAGGGCAATCAGCCCCAGCATTTT CASSENQGNQPQHF
TRBJ1-2 TRBV24-1 - - TGTGCCACCAGTGACGGACTAGAAGACTACACCTTC CATSDGLEDYTF
TRBJ2-7 TRBV18 - many TGTGCCAGCTCACCAGGGCGGCCTGTCGACGAGCAGTACTTC CASSPGRPVDEQYF
TRBJ1-2 TRBV6-2/TRBV6-3 - many TGTGCCAGCAGTTACTGGAGTCTGTTTTGGGGCTACACCTTC CASSYWSLFWGYTF
TRBJ1-1 TRBV20-1 - few TGCAGTGCCGTCGGGCGAGGGGGAGCTTTCTTT CSAVGRGGAFF
TRBJ2-4 TRBV7-2 - many TGTGCCAGCAGCTCCTCAGGGCCCCGGGACATTCAGTACTTC CASSSSGPRDIQYF
TRBJ2-2 TRBV4-3 - many TGCGCCAGCAGCCAAGATTGGTATAACGGGGAGCTGTTTTTT CASSQDWYNGELFF
TRBJ2-1 TRBV5-6 TRBD2 many TGTGCCAGCAGCATGGGACTAGCGGGGGGGCCGGGGGACAATGAGCAGTTCTTC CASSMGLAGGPGDNEQFF
TRBJ2-3 TRBV27 - many TGTGCCAGCAGTTCGGGAACAGATACGCAGTATTTT CASSSGTDTQYF
TRBJ2-7 TRBV24-1 - - TGTGCCACCCCGCGGAGGGGAGCCTACGAGCAGTACTTC CATPRRGAYEQYF
TRBJ1-2 TRBV4-3 TRBD1 medium-sized TGCGCCAGCAGCCAAGATAAAGGTGCAGGGGGATTGAATGGCTACACCTTC CASSQDKGAGGLNGYTF